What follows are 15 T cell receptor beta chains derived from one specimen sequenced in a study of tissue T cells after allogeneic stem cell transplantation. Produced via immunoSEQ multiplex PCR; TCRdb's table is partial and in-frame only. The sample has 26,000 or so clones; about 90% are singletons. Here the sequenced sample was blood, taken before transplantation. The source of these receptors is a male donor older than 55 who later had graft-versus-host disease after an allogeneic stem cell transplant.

The CDR3 region is CAWSVMNTGELFF. The CDR3 DNA reads as TGTGCCTGGAGTGTAATGAACACCGGGGAGCTGTTTTTT. This chain links TRBV30 with TRBJ2-2, with unresolved D. V shed 0 bases and J shed 1 base, with 3 bases lying between them. CDR1 is GTSNPN and CDR2 is SVGIG in the germline V gene (reference sequence). This CDR3 contains 13 residues.

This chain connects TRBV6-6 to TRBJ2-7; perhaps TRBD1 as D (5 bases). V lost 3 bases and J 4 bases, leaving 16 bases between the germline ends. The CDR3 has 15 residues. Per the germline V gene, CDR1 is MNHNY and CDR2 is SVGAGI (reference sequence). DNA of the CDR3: TGTGCCAGCAGTTATGGGGCAGGAGTATCTTACGAGCAGTACTTC. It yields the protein CASSYGAGVSYEQYF.

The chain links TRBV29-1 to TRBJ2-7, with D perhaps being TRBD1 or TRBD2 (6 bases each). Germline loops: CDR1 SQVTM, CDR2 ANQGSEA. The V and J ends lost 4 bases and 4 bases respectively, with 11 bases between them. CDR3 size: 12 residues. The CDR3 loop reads CSVVKGGYEQYF. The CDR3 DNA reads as TGCAGCGTTGTCAAGGGGGGATACGAGCAGTACTTC.

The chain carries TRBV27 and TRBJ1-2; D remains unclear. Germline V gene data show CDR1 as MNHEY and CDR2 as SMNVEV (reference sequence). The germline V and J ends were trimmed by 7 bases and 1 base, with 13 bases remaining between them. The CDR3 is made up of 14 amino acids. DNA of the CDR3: TGTGCCAGCAAATTCAGCAGAAATAACTATGGCTACACCTTC. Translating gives CASKFSRNNYGYTF.

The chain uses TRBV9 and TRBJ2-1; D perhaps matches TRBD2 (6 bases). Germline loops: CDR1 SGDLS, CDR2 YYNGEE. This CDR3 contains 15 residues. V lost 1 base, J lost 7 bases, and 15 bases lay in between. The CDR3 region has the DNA TGTGCCAGCAGCGTAATGGTCGGGAGTTGGAATGAGCAGTTCTTC. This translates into CASSVMVGSWNEQFF.

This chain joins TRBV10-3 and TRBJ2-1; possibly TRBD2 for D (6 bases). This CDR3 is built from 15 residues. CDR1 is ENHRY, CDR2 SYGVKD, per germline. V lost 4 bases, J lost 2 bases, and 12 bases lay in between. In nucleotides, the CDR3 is TGTGCCATCAGTGGCGTAGCGGAACCCTACAATGAGCAGTTCTTC. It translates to CAISGVAEPYNEQFF.

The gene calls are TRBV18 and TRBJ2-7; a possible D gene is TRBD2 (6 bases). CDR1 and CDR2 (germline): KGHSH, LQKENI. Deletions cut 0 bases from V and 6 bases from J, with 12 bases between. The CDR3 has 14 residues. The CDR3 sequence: CASSPPGLRGEQYF. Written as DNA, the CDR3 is TGTGCCAGCTCACCACCGGGACTCCGGGGCGAGCAGTACTTC.

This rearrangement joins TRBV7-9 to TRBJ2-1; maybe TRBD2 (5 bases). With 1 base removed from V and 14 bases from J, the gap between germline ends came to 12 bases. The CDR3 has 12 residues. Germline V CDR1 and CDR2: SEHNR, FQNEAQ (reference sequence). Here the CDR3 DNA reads TGTGCCAGCAGCTTAGGACTAAGGGAAGAGTTCTTC. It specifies CASSLGLREEFF.

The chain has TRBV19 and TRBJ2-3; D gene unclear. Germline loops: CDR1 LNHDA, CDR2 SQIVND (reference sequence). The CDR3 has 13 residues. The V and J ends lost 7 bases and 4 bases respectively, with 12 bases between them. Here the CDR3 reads CASTAPGADTQYF. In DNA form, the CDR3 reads TGTGCCAGTACCGCCCCGGGTGCAGATACGCAGTATTTT.

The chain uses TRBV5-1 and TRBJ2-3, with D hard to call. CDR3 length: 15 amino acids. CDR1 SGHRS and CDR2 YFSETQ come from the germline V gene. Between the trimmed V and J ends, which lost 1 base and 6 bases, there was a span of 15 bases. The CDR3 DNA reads TGCGCCAGCAGCTTGTCCTCGGCAGGTATCGATACGCAGTATTTT. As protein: CASSLSSAGIDTQYF.

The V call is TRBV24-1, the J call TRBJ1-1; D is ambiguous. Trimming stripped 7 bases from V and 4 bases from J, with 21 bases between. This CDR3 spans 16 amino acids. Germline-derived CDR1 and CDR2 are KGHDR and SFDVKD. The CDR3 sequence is CATRKREARGSTEAFF. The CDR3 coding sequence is TGTGCCACCAGAAAGAGAGAAGCCCGCGGGAGCACTGAAGCTTTCTTT.

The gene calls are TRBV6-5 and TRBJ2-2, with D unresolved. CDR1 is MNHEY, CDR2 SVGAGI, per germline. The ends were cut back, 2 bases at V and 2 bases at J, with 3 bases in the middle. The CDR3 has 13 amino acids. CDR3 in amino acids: CASSYENTGELFF. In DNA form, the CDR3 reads TGTGCCAGCAGTTACGAAAACACCGGGGAGCTGTTTTTT.

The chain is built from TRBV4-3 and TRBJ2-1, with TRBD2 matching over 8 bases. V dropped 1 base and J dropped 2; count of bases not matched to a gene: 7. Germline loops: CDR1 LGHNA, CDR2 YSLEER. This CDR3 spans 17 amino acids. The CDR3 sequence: CASSQGSGTSTYNEQFF. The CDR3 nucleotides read TGCGCCAGCAGCCAAGGTAGCGGGACAAGCACCTACAATGAGCAGTTCTTC.

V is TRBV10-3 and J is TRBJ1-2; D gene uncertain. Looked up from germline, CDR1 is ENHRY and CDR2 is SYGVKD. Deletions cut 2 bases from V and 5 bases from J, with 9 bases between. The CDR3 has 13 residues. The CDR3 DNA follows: TGTGCCATCAGTGAGGGAGGAGGGTATGGCTACACCTTC. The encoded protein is CAISEGGGYGYTF.

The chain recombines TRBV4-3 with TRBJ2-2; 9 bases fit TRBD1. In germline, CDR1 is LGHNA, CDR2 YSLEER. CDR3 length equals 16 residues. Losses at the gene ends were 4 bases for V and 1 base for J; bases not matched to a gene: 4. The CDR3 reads CASSPGQGRNTGELFF. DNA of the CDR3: TGCGCCAGCAGCCCCGGACAGGGGAGGAACACCGGGGAGCTGTTTTTT.